This T cell receptor (beta chain) was retrieved from a study of long-term antiretroviral therapy in people with HIV. This CDR3 has 13 amino acids. CDR1 and CDR2 from the germline V gene are SGHVS and FNYEAQ. V lost 6 bases to trimming and J lost 4 bases, with 12 bases between them. Sequencing relied on immunoSEQ assay v3.0, run at survey level. The assay was immunoSEQ multiplex PCR, and TCRdb's table has in-frame clones only and misses some. The sample lists approximately 21,000 clones, more than 70% occurring once. The J gene is TRBJ2-5, the V gene TRBV7-6; D might be TRBD1 or TRBD2, each matching 5 bases. The sequences come from unsorted PBMCs, collected 2.3 years after starting antiretroviral therapy. The TCR originated in a man aged 55 to 70 with HIV. CDR3 nucleotide sequence: TGTGCCAGCAGTTCGGGGCTGGTAGAGACCCAGTACTTC. This codes for CASSSGLVETQYF.